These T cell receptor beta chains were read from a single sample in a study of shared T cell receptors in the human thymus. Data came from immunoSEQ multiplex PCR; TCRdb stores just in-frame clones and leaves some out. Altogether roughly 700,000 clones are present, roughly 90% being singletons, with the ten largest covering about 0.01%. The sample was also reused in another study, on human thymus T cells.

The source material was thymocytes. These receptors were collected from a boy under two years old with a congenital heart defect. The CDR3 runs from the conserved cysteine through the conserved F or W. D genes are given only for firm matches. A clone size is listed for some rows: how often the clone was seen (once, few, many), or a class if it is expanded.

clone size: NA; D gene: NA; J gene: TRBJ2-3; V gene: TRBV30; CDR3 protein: CAWISPTASTDTQYF; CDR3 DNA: TGTGCCTGGATCTCCCCGACAGCCAGCACAGATACGCAGTATTTT
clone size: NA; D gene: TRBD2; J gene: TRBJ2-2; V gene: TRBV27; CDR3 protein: CASSLDGQGTTNTGELFF; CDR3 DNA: TGTGCCAGCAGCCTAGACGGCCAAGGGACTACGAACACCGGGGAGCTGTTTTTT
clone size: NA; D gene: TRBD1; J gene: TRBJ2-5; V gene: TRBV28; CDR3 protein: CASSAGTVQETQYF; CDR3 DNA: TGTGCCAGCAGTGCCGGGACAGTTCAAGAGACCCAGTACTTC
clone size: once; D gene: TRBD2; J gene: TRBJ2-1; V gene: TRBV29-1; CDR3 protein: CSVEGTGGLGTSGRARNEQFF; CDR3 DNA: TGCAGCGTTGAAGGGACAGGGGGCTTGGGGACTAGCGGGAGGGCCCGCAATGAGCAGTTCTTC
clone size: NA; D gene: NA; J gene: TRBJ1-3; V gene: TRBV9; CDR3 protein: CASSARGESGNTIYF; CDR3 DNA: TGTGCCAGCAGTGCTCGGGGGGAGTCTGGAAACACCATATATTTT
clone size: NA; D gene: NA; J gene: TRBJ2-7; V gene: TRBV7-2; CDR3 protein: CASRPLSGAQTTEQYF; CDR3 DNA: TGTGCCAGCAGACCTCTTTCAGGGGCGCAGACTACCGAGCAGTACTTC
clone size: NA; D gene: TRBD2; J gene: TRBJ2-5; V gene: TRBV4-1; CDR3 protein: CASSQGGTSGLQETQYF; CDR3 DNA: TGCGCCAGCAGCCAAGGTGGGACTAGCGGGTTACAAGAGACCCAGTACTTC
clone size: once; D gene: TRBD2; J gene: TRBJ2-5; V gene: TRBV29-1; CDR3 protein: CSVEVGARLAGTQETQYF; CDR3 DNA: TGCAGCGTTGAAGTGGGGGCCCGACTAGCGGGGACCCAAGAGACCCAGTACTTC
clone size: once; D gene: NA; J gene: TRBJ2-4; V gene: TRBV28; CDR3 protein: CASSPDRLKNIQYF; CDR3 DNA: TGTGCCAGCAGCCCGGACAGACTAAAAAACATTCAGTACTTC
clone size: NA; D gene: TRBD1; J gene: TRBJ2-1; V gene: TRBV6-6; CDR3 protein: CASSGKGAENEQFF; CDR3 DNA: TGTGCCAGCAGCGGGAAGGGGGCAGAAAATGAGCAGTTCTTC
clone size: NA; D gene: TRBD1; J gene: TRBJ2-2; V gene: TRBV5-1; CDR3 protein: CASSSRQGATNTGELFF; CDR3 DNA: TGCGCCAGCAGCTCCAGACAGGGGGCGACGAACACCGGGGAGCTGTTTTTT
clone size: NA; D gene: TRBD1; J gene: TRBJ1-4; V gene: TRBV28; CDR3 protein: CASSSRTGMEKLFF; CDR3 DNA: TGTGCCAGCAGTTCCCGGACAGGGATGGAAAAACTGTTTTTT
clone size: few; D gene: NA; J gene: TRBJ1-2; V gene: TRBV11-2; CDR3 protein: CASSSPPQAPGGYTF; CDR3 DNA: TGTGCCAGCAGCTCGCCCCCGCAAGCCCCCGGTGGCTACACCTTC
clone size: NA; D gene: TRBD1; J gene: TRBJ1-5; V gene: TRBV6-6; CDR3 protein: CASKAGGEGNQPQHF; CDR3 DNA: TGTGCCAGCAAAGCAGGGGGCGAGGGCAATCAGCCCCAGCATTTT
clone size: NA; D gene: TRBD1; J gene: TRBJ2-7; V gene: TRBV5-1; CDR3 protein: CASSTGGTGGDGQYF; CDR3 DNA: TGCGCCAGCAGCACCGGGGGGACAGGGGGCGACGGGCAGTACTTC
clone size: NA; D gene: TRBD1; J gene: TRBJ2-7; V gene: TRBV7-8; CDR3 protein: CASSLQGAGEQYF; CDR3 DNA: TGTGCCAGCAGCCTTCAGGGGGCGGGTGAGCAGTACTTC
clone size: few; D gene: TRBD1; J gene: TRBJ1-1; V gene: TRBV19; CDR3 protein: CASWTGGTEAFF; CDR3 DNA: TGTGCCAGTTGGACAGGGGGCACTGAAGCTTTCTTT
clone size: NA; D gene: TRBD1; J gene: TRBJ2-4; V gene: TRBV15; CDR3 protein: CATSRSQTHRDSEYIQYF; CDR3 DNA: TGTGCCACCAGCAGGTCCCAAACTCACCGGGACAGTGAGTACATTCAGTACTTC
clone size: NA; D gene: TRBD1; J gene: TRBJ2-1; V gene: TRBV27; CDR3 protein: CASGQAGSSYNEQFF; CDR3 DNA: TGTGCCAGCGGACAGGCAGGGAGCTCCTACAATGAGCAGTTCTTC
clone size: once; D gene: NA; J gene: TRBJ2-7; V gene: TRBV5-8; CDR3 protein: CASSQVDSPHSYEQYF; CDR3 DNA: TGTGCCAGCAGCCAAGTAGACAGTCCGCATTCCTACGAGCAGTACTTC
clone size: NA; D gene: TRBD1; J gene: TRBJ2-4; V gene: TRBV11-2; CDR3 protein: CASSLLGGRVPKNIQYF; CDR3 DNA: TGTGCCAGCAGCTTATTAGGGGGCAGGGTTCCCAAAAACATTCAGTACTTC
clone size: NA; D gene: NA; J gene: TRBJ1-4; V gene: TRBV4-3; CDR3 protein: CASSQGGSANEKLFF; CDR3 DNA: TGCGCCAGCAGCCAAGGAGGGTCCGCTAATGAAAAACTGTTTTTT
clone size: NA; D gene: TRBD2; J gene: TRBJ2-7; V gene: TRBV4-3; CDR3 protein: CASSQKLAGGGEQYF; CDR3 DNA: TGCGCCAGCAGCCAGAAGCTAGCGGGAGGGGGCGAGCAGTACTTC
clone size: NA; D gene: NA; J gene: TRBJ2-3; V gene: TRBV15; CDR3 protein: CATSRDRGIDTQYF; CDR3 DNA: TGTGCCACCAGCAGAGACAGGGGAATAGATACGCAGTATTTT
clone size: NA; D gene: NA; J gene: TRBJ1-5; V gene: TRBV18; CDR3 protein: CASSPDRSVGPQHF; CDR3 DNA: TGTGCCAGCTCACCCGACAGGAGCGTAGGGCCCCAGCATTTT
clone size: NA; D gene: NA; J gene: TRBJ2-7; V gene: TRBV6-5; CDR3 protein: CVSSYSRQNSYEQYF; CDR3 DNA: TGTGTCAGCAGTTACTCGAGACAGAACTCCTACGAGCAGTACTTC
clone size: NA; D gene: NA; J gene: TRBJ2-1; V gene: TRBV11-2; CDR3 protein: CATGNGGGEQFF; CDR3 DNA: TGTGCCACGGGGAATGGCGGCGGTGAGCAGTTCTTC
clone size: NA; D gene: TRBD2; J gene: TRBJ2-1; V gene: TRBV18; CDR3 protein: CASSPLAGAEQFF; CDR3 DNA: TGTGCCAGCTCCCCACTAGCGGGGGCTGAGCAGTTCTTC
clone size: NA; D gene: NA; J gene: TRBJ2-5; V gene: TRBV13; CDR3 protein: CASSSHTSDSQETQYF; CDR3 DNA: TGTGCCAGCAGCTCTCACACATCGGACAGCCAAGAGACCCAGTACTTC
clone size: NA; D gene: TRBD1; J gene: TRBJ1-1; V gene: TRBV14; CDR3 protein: CASSQVGTGGMNTEAFF; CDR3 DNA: TGTGCCAGCAGCCAAGTGGGGACAGGGGGCATGAACACTGAAGCTTTCTTT
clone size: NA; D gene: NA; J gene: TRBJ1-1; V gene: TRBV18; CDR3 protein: CASSSPNTEAFF; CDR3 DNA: TGTGCCAGCTCATCTCCTAACACTGAAGCTTTCTTT
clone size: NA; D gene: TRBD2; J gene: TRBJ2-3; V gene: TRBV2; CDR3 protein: CASSSGLAGLTDTQYF; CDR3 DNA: TGTGCCAGCAGTTCAGGACTAGCGGGACTCACAGATACGCAATATTTT
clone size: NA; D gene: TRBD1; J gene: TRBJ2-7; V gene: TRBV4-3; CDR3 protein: CASSQTRDRVYEQYF; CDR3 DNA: TGCGCCAGCAGCCAGACCCGGGACAGGGTCTACGAGCAGTACTTC
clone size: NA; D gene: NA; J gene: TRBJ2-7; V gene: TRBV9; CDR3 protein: CASSASADSYEQYF; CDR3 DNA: TGTGCCAGCAGCGCCTCGGCGGACTCCTACGAGCAGTACTTC
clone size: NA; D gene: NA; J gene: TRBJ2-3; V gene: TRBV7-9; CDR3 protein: CASSNSVLGQYF; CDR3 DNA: TGTGCCAGCTCGAATAGCGTTCTAGGGCAGTATTTT
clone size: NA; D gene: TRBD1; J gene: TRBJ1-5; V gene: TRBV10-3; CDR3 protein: CATGEGQGASQPQHF; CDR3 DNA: TGTGCCACCGGGGAGGGGCAGGGGGCAAGTCAGCCCCAGCATTTT
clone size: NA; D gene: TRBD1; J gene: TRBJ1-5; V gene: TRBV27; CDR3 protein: CATGGGNQPQHF; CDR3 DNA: TGTGCCACAGGGGGCGGGAATCAGCCCCAGCATTTT
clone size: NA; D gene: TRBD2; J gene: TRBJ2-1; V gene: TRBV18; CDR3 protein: CASSPPGLAGVGEQFF; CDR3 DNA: TGTGCCAGCTCACCACCGGGACTAGCGGGAGTCGGGGAGCAGTTCTTC
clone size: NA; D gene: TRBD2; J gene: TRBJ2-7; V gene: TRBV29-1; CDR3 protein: CSVPYGEGLAGYEQYF; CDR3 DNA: TGCAGCGTCCCCTACGGGGAAGGACTAGCGGGATACGAGCAGTACTTC
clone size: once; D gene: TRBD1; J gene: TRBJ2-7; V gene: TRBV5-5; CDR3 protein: CASSLARFNDRGRIYEQYF; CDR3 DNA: TGTGCCAGCAGCTTGGCCCGCTTTAACGACAGGGGGCGAATCTACGAGCAGTACTTC
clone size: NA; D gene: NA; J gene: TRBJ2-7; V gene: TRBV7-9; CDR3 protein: CASSLGPGNEQYF; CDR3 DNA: TGTGCCAGCAGCTTGGGCCCAGGCAACGAGCAGTACTTC
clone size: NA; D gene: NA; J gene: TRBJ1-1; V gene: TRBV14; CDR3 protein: CASRVGQGSTEAFF; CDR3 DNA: TGTGCCAGCAGGGTAGGGCAGGGGTCCACTGAAGCTTTCTTT
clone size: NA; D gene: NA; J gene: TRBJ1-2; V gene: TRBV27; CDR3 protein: CASSPRRGTNYYGYTF; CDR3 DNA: TGTGCCAGCAGCCCCCGACGGGGGACGAACTACTATGGCTACACCTTC
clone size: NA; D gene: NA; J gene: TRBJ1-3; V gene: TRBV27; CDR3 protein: CASTNSTGTKGNTIYF; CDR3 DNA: TGTGCCAGCACCAACAGCACCGGGACAAAGGGAAACACCATATATTTT
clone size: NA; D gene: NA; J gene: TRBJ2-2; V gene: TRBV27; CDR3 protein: CASSLAGSGELFF; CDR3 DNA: TGTGCCAGCAGTTTAGCGGGATCCGGGGAGCTGTTTTTT